This T cell receptor (beta chain) derives from a study of blood T cell repertoires in COVID-19. Germline lookup yields CDR1 MDHEN and CDR2 SYDVKM. V gave up 2 bases and J gave up 2 bases; unmatched junction bases: 0. CDR3 length equals 15 residues. Donors in Cohort 3 who had recovered were those with two negative PCRs, healthcare professional clearance, or resolution of their symptoms. Measured with immunoSEQ multiplex PCR; TCRdb has only the in-frame clones, and not every one. The sample consists of approximately 270,000 clones, approximately 83% of them appearing once. The V gene is TRBV28, the J gene TRBJ2-6, with TRBD2 matching 7 bases. The sequencing input was PBMCs or T cells enriched from blood (not recorded which). The clonotype was recovered from a woman aged 50 to 60 who had recovered from COVID-19. CDR3 coding DNA: TGTGCCAGCAGTTTAGGGGGGGCTGGGGCCAACGTCCTGACTTTC. This encodes CASSLGGAGANVLTF. Looking up the rest from reference TRBV28 and TRBJ2-6 gives the full variable domain: DVKVTQSSRYLVKRTGEKVFLECVQDMDHENMFWYRQDPGLGLRLIYFSYDVKMKEKGDIPEGYSVSREKKERFSLILESASTNQTSMYLCASSLGGAGANVLTFGAGSRLTVL.